Presented here are 12 T cell receptor beta chains from one specimen sequenced in a study. TCRdb processed the 5' RACE reads anew with MiXCR; each CDR3 protein has one entry. The table lists roughly 46,000 distinct CDR3 sequences, roughly 28% of them singletons, with 2.1% in the top ten. The source material was naive CD4+ T cells sorted from blood. The subset here: naive CD4+ T cells, CD4+CD45RA+CD25-. Receptors were obtained from a female donor with breast cancer.

The chain joins TRBV6-2 or TRBV6-3 to TRBJ2-3, with D possibly matching TRBD1 (6 bases). Germline V gives CDR1 MNHEY, CDR2 SVGEGT. V was cut by 4 bases and J by 2 bases, with 13 bases left in between. The CDR3 extends over 15 amino acids. The CDR3 sequence is CASSSTGHNTDTQYF. CDR3 in DNA: TGTGCCAGCAGTTCCACAGGGCACAACACAGATACGCAGTATTTT.

The rearrangement uses TRBV25-1 and TRBJ2-7, with a weak D call TRBD2 (5 bases). The germline V gene has CDR1 MGHDK and CDR2 SYGVNS. The CDR3 covers 14 residues. Trimming took 2 bases from V and 2 from J, leaving 10 bases between them. CDR3 in amino acids: CASSEGPGAYEQYF. As DNA, the CDR3 is TGTGCCAGCAGTGAAGGTCCCGGGGCCTACGAGCAGTACTTC.

This clonotype has only a few counts. This chain uses TRBV7-6 with TRBJ2-7; maybe TRBD2 (6 bases). The CDR3 spans 16 residues. Germline V gene data show CDR1 as SGHVS and CDR2 as FNYEAQ. Trimming removed 1 base at V and 2 bases at J, with 15 bases between. CDR3: CASSLGPPGEPYEQYF. The CDR3 region has the DNA TGTGCCAGCAGCTTAGGCCCCCCGGGGGAGCCCTACGAGCAGTACTTC.

The chain recombines TRBV11-2 with TRBJ1-2; possibly TRBD1 for D (5 bases). This CDR3 is built from 15 residues. V lost 1 base and J lost 10, with 19 bases in between. The V gene's germline CDR1 is SGHAT and CDR2 FQNNGV. The CDR3 region has the DNA TGTGCCAGCAGCTTAGTTCTAGGGGACGGATCTCACTACACCTTC. It specifies CASSLVLGDGSHYTF.

V is TRBV20-1 and J is TRBJ2-3; 10 nucleotides agree with TRBD2. V lost 3 bases and J lost 2; bases outside the gene matches: 2. Germline CDR1 is DFQATT and CDR2 is SNEGSKA (reference sequence). The CDR3 totals 14 residues. The CDR3 sequence is CSASGTSDTDTQYF. The CDR3 nucleotides read TGCAGTGCTAGCGGGACTAGCGACACAGATACGCAGTATTTT.

The V and J genes are TRBV5-4 and TRBJ2-4, with 9 bases that match TRBD1. From germline, CDR1 is SGHNT and CDR2 YYREEE (reference sequence). The J segment lost 1 base and the V segment lost 3 bases, leaving 5 bases of the junction unmatched. The CDR3 runs to 16 residues. The CDR3 bases are TGTGCCAGCAGCTCACAGGGGGCGCGGGCCAAAAACATTCAGTACTTC. Its translation: CASSSQGARAKNIQYF.

This clonotype was found a few times. The genes are TRBV12-3 or TRBV12-4 and TRBJ2-1, with 8 nucleotides matching TRBD1. Trimming at V came to 8 bases and at J to 3 bases, leaving 6 bases not matched to a gene. The CDR3 covers 14 residues. The CDR3 sequence is CASGTGTGYNEQFF. CDR3 in DNA: TGTGCCAGCGGTACCGGGACAGGCTACAATGAGCAGTTCTTC.

In DNA, the CDR3 is TGTGCCAGCAATGCGGGGGGGCTGGGGTCCGGGGAGCTGTTTTTT. As protein: CASNAGGLGSGELFF. V gene TRBV7-8 combines with J gene TRBJ2-2, with 9 bases fitting TRBD2. The CDR3 is made up of 15 amino acids. Germline V CDR1 and CDR2: SGHVS, FQNEAQ. Germline trimming cut 7 bases from V and 6 bases from J; bases unmatched to any gene: 9.

This clonotype appeared many times. The CDR3 DNA follows: TGCAGTGTTCGCCGACCTACAGGCCCCGGGACCCAGTACTTC. Translated, it gives CSVRRPTGPGTQYF. This sequence joins TRBV20-1 and TRBJ2-5, with D possibly matching TRBD1 (5 bases). Trimming left V 7 bases short and J 7 bases short, with 22 bases between. The CDR3 runs to 14 residues. Germline values: CDR1 DFQATT, CDR2 SNEGSKA (reference sequence).

The gene calls are TRBV7-9 and TRBJ1-6; perhaps TRBD1 as D (5 bases). Germline lookup yields CDR1 SEHNR and CDR2 FQNEAQ (reference sequence). CDR3 length: 14 amino acids. V lost 5 bases and J 7 bases, leaving 12 bases between the germline ends. As DNA, the CDR3 is TGTGCCAGCAGCCTACCCAGGGAAAATTCACCCCTCCACTTT. Its translation is CASSLPRENSPLHF.

The gene calls are TRBV10-3 and TRBJ1-5, with a possible D match to TRBD1 (5 bases). This CDR3 is built from 13 residues. The ends were cut back, 4 bases at V and 9 bases at J, with 13 bases in the middle. Germline values: CDR1 ENHRY, CDR2 SYGVKD. The CDR3 nucleotides read TGTGCCATCAGTGGCGGGGCCCCCTGGCCCCAGCATTTT. Translation gives CAISGGAPWPQHF.

This chain connects TRBV5-1 to TRBJ1-4, with TRBD1 as a possible D gene (5 bases). The length of the CDR3 is 15 residues. Germline V gene data show CDR1 as SGHRS and CDR2 as YFSETQ. Trimming stripped 0 bases from V and 7 bases from J, with 13 bases between. CDR3 protein: CASSLDGTGTEKLFF. The CDR3 bases are TGCGCCAGCAGCTTGGATGGGACTGGCACTGAAAAACTGTTTTTT.